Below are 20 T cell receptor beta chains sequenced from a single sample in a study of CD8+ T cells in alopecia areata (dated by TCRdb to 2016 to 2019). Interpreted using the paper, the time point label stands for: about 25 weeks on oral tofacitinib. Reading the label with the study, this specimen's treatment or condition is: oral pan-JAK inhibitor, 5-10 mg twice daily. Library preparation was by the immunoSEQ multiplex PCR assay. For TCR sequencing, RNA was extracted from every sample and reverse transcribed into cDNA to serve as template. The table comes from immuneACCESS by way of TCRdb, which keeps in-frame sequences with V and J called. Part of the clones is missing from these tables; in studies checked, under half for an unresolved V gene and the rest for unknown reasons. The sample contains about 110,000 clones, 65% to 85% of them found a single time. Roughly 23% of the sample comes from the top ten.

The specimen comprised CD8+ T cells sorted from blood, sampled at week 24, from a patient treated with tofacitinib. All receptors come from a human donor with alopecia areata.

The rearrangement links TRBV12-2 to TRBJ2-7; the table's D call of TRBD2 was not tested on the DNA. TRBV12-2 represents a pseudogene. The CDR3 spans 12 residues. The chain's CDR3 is CASSSDSLEQYF. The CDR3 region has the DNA TGTGCCAGCAGCTCGGACTCCCTGGAGCAGTACTTC.

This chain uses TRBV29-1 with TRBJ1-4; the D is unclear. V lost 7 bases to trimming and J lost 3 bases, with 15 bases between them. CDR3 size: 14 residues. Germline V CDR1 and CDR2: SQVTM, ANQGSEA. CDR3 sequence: CSAEGGTSNEKLFF. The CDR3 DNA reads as TGCAGCGCCGAGGGTGGCACCTCTAATGAAAAACTGTTTTTT.

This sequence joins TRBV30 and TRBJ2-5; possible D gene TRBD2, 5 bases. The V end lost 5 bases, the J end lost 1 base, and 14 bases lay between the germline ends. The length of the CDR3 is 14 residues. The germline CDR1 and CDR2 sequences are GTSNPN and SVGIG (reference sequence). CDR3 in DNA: TGTGCCTGGTTTGCCGGAGAGGGCCAAGAGACCCAGTACTTC. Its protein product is CAWFAGEGQETQYF.

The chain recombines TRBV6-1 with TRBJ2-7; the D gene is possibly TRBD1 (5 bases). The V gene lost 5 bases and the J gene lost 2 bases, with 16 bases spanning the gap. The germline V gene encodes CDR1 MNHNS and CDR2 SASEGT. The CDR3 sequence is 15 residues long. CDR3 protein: CASSSRTTLTYEQYF. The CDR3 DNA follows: TGTGCCAGCAGTTCCCGGACAACGCTTACCTACGAGCAGTACTTC.

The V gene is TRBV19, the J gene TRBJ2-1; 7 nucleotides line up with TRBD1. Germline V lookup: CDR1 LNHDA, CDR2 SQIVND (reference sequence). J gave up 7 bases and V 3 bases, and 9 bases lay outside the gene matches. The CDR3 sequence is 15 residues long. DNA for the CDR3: TGTGCCAGTAGTATCTCCAGGGGGAGTACGAATGAGCAGTTCTTC. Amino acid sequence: CASSISRGSTNEQFF.

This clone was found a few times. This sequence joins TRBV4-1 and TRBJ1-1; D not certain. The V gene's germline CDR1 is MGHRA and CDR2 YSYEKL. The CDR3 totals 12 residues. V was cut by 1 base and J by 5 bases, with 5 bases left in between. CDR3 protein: CASSQGTTEAFF. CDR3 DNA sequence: TGCGCCAGCAGCCAAGGGACGACTGAAGCTTTCTTT.

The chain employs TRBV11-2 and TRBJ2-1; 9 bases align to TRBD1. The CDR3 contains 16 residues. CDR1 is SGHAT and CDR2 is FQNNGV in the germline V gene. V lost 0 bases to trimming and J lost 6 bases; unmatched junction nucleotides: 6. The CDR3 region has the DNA TGTGCCAGCAGCTTAGACGACAGGGGGTCGGGCAATGAGCAGTTCTTC. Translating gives CASSLDDRGSGNEQFF.

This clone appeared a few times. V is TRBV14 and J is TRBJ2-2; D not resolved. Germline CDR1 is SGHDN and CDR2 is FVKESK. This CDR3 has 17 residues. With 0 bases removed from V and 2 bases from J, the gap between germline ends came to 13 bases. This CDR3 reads CASSQDPRTHNTGELFF. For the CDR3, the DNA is TGTGCCAGCAGCCAAGACCCCCGGACCCATAACACCGGGGAGCTGTTTTTT.

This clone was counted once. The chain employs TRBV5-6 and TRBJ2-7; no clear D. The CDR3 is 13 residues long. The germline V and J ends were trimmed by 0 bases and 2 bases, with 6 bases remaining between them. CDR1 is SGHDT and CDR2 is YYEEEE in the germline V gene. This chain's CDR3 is CASSLEYPYEQYF. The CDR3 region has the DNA TGTGCCAGCAGCTTGGAATACCCCTACGAGCAGTACTTC.

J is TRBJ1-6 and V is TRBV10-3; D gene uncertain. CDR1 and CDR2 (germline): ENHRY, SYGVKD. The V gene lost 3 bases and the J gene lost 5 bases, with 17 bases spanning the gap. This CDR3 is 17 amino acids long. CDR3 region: CAISEGVRGRDNSPLHF. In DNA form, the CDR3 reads TGTGCCATCAGTGAAGGTGTAAGAGGGAGGGATAATTCACCCCTCCACTTT.

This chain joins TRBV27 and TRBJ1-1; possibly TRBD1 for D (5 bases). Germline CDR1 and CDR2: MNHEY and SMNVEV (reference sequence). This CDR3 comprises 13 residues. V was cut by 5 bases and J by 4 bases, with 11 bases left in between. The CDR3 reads CASSRGLGTEAFF. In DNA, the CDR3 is TGTGCCAGCAGTCGGGGGTTGGGCACTGAAGCTTTCTTT.

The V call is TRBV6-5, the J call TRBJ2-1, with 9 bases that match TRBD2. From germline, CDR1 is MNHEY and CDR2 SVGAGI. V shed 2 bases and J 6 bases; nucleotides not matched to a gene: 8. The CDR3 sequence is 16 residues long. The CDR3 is CASSYASGVFSNEQFF. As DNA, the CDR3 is TGTGCCAGCAGTTACGCTAGCGGGGTTTTTAGCAATGAGCAGTTCTTC.

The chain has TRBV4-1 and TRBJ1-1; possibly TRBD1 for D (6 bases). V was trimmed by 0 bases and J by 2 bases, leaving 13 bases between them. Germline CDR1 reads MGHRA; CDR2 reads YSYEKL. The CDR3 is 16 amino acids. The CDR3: CASSQDEPGANTEAFF. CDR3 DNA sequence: TGCGCCAGCAGCCAAGATGAACCGGGGGCAAACACTGAAGCTTTCTTT.

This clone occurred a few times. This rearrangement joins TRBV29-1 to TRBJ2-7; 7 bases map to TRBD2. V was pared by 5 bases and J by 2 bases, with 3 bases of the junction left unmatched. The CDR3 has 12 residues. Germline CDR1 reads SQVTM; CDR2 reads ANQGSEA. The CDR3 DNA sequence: TGCAGCGTTAGCGGGGTCACCTACGAGCAGTACTTC. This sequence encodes CSVSGVTYEQYF.

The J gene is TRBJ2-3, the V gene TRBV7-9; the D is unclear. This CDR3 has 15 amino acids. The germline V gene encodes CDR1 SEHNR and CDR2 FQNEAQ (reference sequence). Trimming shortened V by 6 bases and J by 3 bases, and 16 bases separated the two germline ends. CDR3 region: CASSQMEIGTDTQYF. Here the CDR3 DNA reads TGTGCCAGCAGTCAAATGGAGATAGGGACAGATACGCAGTATTTT.

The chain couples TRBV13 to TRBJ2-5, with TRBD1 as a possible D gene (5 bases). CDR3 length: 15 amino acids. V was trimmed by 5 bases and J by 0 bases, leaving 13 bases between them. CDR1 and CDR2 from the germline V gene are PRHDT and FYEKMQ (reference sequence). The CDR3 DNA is TGTGCCAGCAGCGTAAGACAGAAGTACCAAGAGACCCAGTACTTC. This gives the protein CASSVRQKYQETQYF.

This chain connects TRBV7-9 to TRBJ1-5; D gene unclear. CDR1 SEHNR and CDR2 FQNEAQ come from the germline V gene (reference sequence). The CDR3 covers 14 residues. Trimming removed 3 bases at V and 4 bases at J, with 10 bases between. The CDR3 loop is CASSFSGRNQPQHF. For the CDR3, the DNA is TGTGCCAGCAGCTTTAGCGGGAGGAATCAGCCCCAGCATTTT. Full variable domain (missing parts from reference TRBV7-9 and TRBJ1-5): DTGVSQNPRHKITKRGQNVTFRCDPISEHNRLYWYRQTLGQGPEFLTYFQNEAQLEKSRLLSDRFSAERPKGSFSTLEIQRTEQGDSAMYLCASSFSGRNQPQHFGDGTRLSIL.

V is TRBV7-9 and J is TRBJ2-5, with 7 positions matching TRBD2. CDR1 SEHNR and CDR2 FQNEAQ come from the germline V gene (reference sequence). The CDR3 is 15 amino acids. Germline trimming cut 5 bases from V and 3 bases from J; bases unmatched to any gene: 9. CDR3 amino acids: CASSGGRRGEETQYF. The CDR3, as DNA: TGTGCCAGCAGCGGAGGGCGACGGGGGGAAGAGACCCAGTACTTC.

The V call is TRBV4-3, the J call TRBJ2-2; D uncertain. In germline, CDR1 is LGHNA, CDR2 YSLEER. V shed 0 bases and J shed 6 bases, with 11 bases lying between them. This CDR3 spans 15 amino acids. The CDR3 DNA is TGCGCCAGCAGCCAAGAACGGAGTAGCCCCGGGGAGCTGTTTTTT. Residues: CASSQERSSPGELFF.

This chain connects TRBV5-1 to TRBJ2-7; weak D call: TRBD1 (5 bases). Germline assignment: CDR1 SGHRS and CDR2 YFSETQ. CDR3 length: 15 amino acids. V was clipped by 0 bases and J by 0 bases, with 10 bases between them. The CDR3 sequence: CASSLDGQISYEQYF. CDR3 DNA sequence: TGCGCCAGCAGCTTGGATGGACAAATCTCCTACGAGCAGTACTTC.